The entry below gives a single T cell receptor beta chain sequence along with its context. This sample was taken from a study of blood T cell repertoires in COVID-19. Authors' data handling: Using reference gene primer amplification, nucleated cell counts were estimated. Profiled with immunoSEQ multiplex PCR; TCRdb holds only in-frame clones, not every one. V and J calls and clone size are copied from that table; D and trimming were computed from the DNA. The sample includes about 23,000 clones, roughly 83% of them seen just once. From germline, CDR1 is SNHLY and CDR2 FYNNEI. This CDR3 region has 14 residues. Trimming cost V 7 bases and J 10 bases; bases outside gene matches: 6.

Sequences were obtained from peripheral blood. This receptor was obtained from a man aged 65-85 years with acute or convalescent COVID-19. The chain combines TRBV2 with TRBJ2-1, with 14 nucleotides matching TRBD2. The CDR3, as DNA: TGTGCCAGCAATAGACTAGCGGGGGGGCGCGAGCAGTTCTTC. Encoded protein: CASNRLAGGREQFF.